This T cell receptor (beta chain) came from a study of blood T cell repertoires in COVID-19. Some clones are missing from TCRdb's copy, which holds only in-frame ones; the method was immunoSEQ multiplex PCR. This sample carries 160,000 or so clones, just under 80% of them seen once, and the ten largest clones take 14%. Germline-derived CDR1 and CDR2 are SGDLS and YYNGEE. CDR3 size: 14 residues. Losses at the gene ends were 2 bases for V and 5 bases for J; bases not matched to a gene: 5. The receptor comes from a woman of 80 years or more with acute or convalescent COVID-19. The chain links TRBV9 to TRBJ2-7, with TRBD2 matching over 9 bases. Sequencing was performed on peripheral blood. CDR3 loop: CASSVSGTSNEQYF. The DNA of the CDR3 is TGTGCCAGCAGCGTCTCCGGGACTAGCAACGAGCAGTACTTC.